This T cell receptor beta chain is drawn from a study of Ad26.COV2.S vaccination and SARS-CoV-2 variants. Background on the study: Administration of Ad26.COV2.S was intramuscular, either once or twice 56 days apart. General study points: Those who received the vaccine showed greater spike-specific TCR breadth than those given placebo. Possibly, TCR breadth and depth analyses underestimated total T cell responses. Marked by substantial breadth, spike-specific CD8+ and CD4+ T cell responses were reportedly seen after vaccination.

A remark on this clone: Its antigen remains unidentified.

The sample's treatment: some 20 received Ad26.COV2.S at low or high dose, single or two shots; about 5 received placebo; per-sample allocation not given. Samples analyzed were those drawn on day 63 after the first vaccine or placebo injection. The repertoire was sequenced with immunoSEQ multiplex PCR; TCRdb's copy has only in-frame clones and lacks some. The data hold about 410,000 clones, with about 91% observed a single time. The origin of this receptor is a person aged 18 to 65 who received the Ad26.COV2.S COVID-19 vaccine or a placebo. The sequencing here drew on peripheral blood, taken in a trial of Ad26.COV2.S vaccine versus placebo.

The chain's CDR3 is CAIRGGTEAFF. The CDR3, as DNA: TGTGCCATTCGCGGGGGAACTGAAGCTTTCTTT. The rearrangement joins TRBV10-3 to TRBJ1-1; perhaps TRBD1 as D (5 bases). CDR1 ENHRY and CDR2 SYGVKD come from the germline V gene. The CDR3 is 11 residues long. V shed 9 bases and J shed 5 bases, with 10 bases lying between them.